The 7 T cell receptor beta chains presented below share a single source sample, sequenced in a study of T-cell memory formation after mild COVID-19. In TCRdb, the 5' RACE reads were re-called with MiXCR into one record per CDR3 protein. The sample holds about 350,000 distinct CDR3 sequences, 20% to 25% seen once. The specimen was PBMCs or a T cell subset sorted from them (not recorded which). All receptors derive from a man aged 18 to 35 who had mild COVID-19 (a few samples of this study predate the infection). Cell type and time point are not known.

As regards this clonotype: This may come from a read error, since a much larger clone is one base off. V usage is TRBV7-9 and J usage is TRBJ1-3; D uncertain. Germline V gene lookup returns CDR1 SEHNR and CDR2 FQNEAQ (reference sequence). The CDR3 consists of 13 residues. V lost 5 bases and J 8 bases, leaving 13 bases between the germline ends. The CDR3 coding sequence is TGTGCCAGCAGCACCGGACTGAAAGACACCATATATTTT. Its translation is CASSTGLKDTIYF.

V and J are TRBV7-2 and TRBJ1-3; D might be TRBD1 (5 bases). The germline V and J ends were trimmed by 6 bases and 3 bases, with 9 bases remaining between them. The germline V gene has CDR1 SGHTA and CDR2 FQGNSA. The CDR3 is 13 amino acids. The CDR3 protein is CASRFGGGNTIYF. The CDR3 DNA sequence: TGTGCCAGCAGATTTGGGGGTGGAAACACCATATATTTT.

A few counts support this clonotype. The chain couples TRBV12-3 or TRBV12-4 to TRBJ2-7, with 7 bases fitting TRBD2. The CDR3 is 12 residues long. With V trimmed by 4 bases and J by 7 bases, 4 bases remained unmatched. The CDR3 is CASSWGGQEQYV. The CDR3, as DNA: TGTGCCAGCAGTTGGGGGGGTCAGGAGCAGTACGTC.

This clonotype was seen more than once but under ten times. V is TRBV7-9 and J is TRBJ2-5; TRBD1 matches 9 bases. The germline gives CDR1 SEHNR, CDR2 FQNEAQ (reference sequence). V gave up 6 bases and J gave up 6 bases; unmatched junction bases: 17. CDR3 length: 17 residues. Here the CDR3 reads CASSFIPGQGLGKTQYF. CDR3 bases: TGTGCCAGCAGTTTTATCCCGGGACAGGGTCTGGGAAAGACCCAGTACTTC.

On this clonotype itself: An end of the junction differs from the germline gene, which may be a read error. The chain carries TRBV7-2 and TRBJ2-5; D is undetermined. Looked up from germline, CDR1 is SGHTA and CDR2 is FQGNSA. This CDR3 region has 13 residues. CDR3 coding DNA: TGTGCCAGCACCTTACGGGTGTTAGAGACCCAGTACTTC. It is translated as CASTLRVLETQYF.

The table lists this clonotype with a few counts. The chain employs TRBV5-5 and TRBJ1-2; no firm D call. The germline V gene encodes CDR1 SGHKS and CDR2 YYEKEE (reference sequence). This CDR3 contains 12 residues. V was clipped by 5 bases and J by 7 bases, with 12 bases between them. In DNA, the CDR3 is TGTGCCAGCAGTTCCCGGGATCCTGGCTACACCTTC. This gives the protein CASSSRDPGYTF.

This clonotype was found a few times. One end of the junction varies from germline; a read error may be responsible. This chain uses TRBV5-1 with TRBJ2-3, with D unresolved. Looked up from germline, CDR1 is SGHRS and CDR2 is YFSETQ. CDR3 length: 13 residues. The CDR3 DNA reads as TGCGCCAGCAGCGACCTAAGCAGAGATACGCAGTATTTT. Its protein product is CASSDLSRDTQYF. Complete variable domain (other parts from reference TRBV5-1 and TRBJ2-3): KAGVTQTPRYLIKTRGQQVTLSCSPISGHRSVSWYQQTPGQGLQFLFEYFSETQRNKGNFPGRFSGRQFSNSRSEMNVSTLELGDSALYLCASSDLSRDTQYFGPGTRLTVL.